The source of this T cell receptor (delta chain) is a study of fetal and pediatric gammadelta thymocytes (dated 2022 in TCRdb). Turning to the overall study: Previously published data and newly generated, unpublished data were combined in the bulk gammadelta thymocyte repertoires, which were used to strengthen a single-cell study of gammadelta thymocyte development. The bulk gammadelta thymocyte repertoire set covered approximately ten subjects in total, 3 fetal thymus donors and 7 pediatric thymus donors. Bulk gammadelta thymocyte repertoires combined previously published data (refs 27,28) with unpublished data. To increase subject numbers and strengthen the CDR3 publicity analysis, bulk TCR repertoire data were added.

For CDR1 and CDR2, the germline V gene lists TSWWSYY and QGS. V has 5 bases trimmed and J has 0 bases trimmed; junction bases matching no gene number 32. Taken from cysteine to phenylalanine, the CDR3 has 24 residues. The retained sequence is limited to the CDR3, 72 bases, with the frame set at the first base. Thymocytes were stained with Zombie NIR viability dye and antibodies against CD3 (UCHT1), TCRgammadelta (11F2), TCRVgamma9 (IMMU360) and TCRVdelta2 (IMMU389). TRD and TRG CDR3 repertoires were generated in bulk, separately, from sorted Vgamma9Vdelta2 and nonVgamma9Vdelta2 gammadelta thymocytes obtained from human fetal and pediatric thymuses. Pediatric thymus tissue was collected in Belgium from children having cardiac surgery. The pediatric thymus donors in the study ranged in age from roughly 1 to 11 years. As previously described, thymic cell suspensions were prepared from both fetal and post-natal thymuses. NonVgamma9Vdelta2 thymocytes were sorted as CD3+ gammadeltaTCR+ cells that did not have the Vgamma9+Vdelta2+ phenotype. A FACS Aria III cell sorter (BD Biosciences) was used to carry out the cell sorting.

The listed sequencing device is Illumina MiSeq. In the authors' own workflow: For the publicity analysis, the Vgamma9Vdelta2 and nonVgamma9Vdelta2 bulk CDR3 files from each subject were merged to form one combined repertoire per subject. CDR3 publicity was given a score from 0 to 19 by checking each amino acid sequence across 9 single-cell datasets and 10 bulk repertoires with base R and dplyr. After TCRdb called clones again from the public reads with CATT, rows with identical DNA were merged. The V and J calls here are based on TCRdb, not the publication. For this sample the table gives approximately 250 delta-chain clones, of which about 4.5% were detected only once. Clones ranked in the top ten supply approximately 48% of the sample. This clone was found a few times. Which antigen it targets is not known. The protein in TCRdb stems from a much larger clone and differs at residue 11 from this DNA's translation, likely a read error; here the protein is translated from the DNA.

Overall study outcomes, separate from this receptor: Compared with post-natal repertoires, fetal gammadelta thymocyte repertoires were previously reported to be enriched for TRDV2, TRGV8 and TRGV9 usage, low N additions and public CDR3s.

The source of this sequence is a child who underwent cardiac surgery and was recorded as healthy. Sequencing input: non-Vgamma9Vdelta2 gamma-delta T cells from the thymus. The sample's cell subset or site label, decoded: CD3+gammadeltaTCR+ thymocytes not co-expressing Vgamma9 and Vdelta2. The chain is encoded by TRDV1 joined to TRDJ1, with 8 central nucleotides matching TRDD2. The CDR3 region: CALGRKLNLPMDRWGLLHTDKLIF. The nucleotide sequence reads TGTGCTCTTGGGCGAAAACTTAACCTTCCTATGGATCGGTGGGGGTTGCTACACACCGATAAACTCATCTTT.